Sequencing of this T cell receptor (beta chain) was carried out in a study of blood T cell repertoires in COVID-19. Study summary: Acute and convalescent COVID-19 samples came from the United States, Italy and Spain. In each case, the material was cDNA or gDNA derived from T cells, B-cell-depleted T cells, or PBMCs.

Original handling: It was from reference gene primer amplification that nucleated cell counts were estimated. TCRdb's table, derived via immunoSEQ multiplex PCR, lists solely in-frame clones and lacks some. From that table come the V and J calls and clone size; the DNA was used to work out D and trimming. The sample lists roughly 230,000 clones, 65% to 90% occurring once. This CDR3 spans 15 amino acids. Germline CDR1 SGHNT, CDR2 YENEEA. With 5 bases removed from V and 1 base from J, the gap between germline ends came to 13 bases. The rearrangement links TRBV11-3 to TRBJ2-3; D perhaps matches TRBD2 (6 bases). This sequence was found in a woman aged 50 to 60 with acute or convalescent COVID-19. The sequenced material came from peripheral blood. The CDR3 bases are TGTGCCAGCAGCCCCCTCTCGGGGGGCACAGATACGCAGTATTTT. It translates to CASSPLSGGTDTQYF.